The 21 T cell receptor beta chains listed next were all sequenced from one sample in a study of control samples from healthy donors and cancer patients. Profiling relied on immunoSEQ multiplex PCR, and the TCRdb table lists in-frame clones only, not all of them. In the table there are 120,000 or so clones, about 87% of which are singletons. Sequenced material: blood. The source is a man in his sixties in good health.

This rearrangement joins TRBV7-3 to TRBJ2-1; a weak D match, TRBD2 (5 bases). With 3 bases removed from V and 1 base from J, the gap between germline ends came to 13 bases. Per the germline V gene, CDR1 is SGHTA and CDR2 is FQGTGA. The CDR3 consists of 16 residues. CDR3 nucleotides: TGTGCCAGCAGCTTTACCCTAGCTACATCCTACAATGAGCAGTTCTTC. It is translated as CASSFTLATSYNEQFF.

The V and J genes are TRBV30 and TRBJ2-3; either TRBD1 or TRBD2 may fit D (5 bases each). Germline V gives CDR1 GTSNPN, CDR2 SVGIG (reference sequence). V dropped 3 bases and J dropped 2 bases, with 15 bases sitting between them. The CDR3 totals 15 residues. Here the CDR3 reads CAWRSGTRNTDTQYF. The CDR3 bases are TGTGCCTGGAGGTCCGGGACCCGCAACACAGATACGCAGTATTTT.

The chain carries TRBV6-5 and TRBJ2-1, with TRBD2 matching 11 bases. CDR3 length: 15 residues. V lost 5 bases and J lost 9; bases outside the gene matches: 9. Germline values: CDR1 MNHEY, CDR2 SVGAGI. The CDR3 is CASSPSGGRGREQFF. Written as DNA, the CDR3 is TGTGCCAGCAGTCCTAGCGGGGGGAGAGGTCGTGAGCAGTTCTTC.

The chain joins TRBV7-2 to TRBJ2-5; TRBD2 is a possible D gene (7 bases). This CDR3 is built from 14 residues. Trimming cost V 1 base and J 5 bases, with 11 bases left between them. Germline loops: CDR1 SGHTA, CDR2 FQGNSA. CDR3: CASSLGGRGETQYF. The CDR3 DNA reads TGTGCCAGCAGCTTAGGAGGGAGGGGGGAGACCCAGTACTTC. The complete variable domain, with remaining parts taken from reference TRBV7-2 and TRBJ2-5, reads GAGVSQSPSNKVTEKGKDVELRCDPISGHTALYWYRQSLGQGLEFLIYFQGNSAPDKSGLPSDRFSAERTGGSVSTLTIQRTQQEDSAVYLCASSLGGRGETQYFGPGTRLLVL.

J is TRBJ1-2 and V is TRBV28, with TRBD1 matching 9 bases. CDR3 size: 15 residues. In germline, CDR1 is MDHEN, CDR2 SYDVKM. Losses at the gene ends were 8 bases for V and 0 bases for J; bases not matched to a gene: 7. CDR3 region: CASRTGVAANYGYTF. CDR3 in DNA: TGTGCCAGCCGGACAGGGGTAGCAGCTAACTATGGCTACACCTTC.

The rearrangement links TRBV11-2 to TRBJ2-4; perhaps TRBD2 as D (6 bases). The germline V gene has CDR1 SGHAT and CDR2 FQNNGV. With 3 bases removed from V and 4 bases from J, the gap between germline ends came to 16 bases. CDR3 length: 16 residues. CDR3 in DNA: TGTGCCAGCAGCTTCGGAGGGAAGTTGGTAAAAAACATTCAGTACTTC. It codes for CASSFGGKLVKNIQYF. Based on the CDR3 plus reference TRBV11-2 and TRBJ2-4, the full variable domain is EAGVAQSPRYKIIEKRQSVAFWCNPISGHATLYWYQQILGQGPKLLIQFQNNGVVDDSQLPKDRFSAERLKGVDSTLKIQPAKLEDSAVYLCASSFGGKLVKNIQYFGAGTRLSVL.

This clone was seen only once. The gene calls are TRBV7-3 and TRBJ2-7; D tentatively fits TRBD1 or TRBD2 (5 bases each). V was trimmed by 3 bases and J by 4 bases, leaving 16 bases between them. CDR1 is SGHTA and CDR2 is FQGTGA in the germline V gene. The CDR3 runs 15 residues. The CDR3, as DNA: TGTGCCAGCAGCTTCTCCTCCGGGGCACAGTACGAGCAGTACTTC. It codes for CASSFSSGAQYEQYF.

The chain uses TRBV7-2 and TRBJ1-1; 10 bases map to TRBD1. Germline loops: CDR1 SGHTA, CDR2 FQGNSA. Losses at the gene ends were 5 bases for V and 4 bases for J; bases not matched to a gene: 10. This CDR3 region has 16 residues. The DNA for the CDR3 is TGTGCCAGCAGCCAACAGACAGGGGGCAGTGGCACTGAAGCTTTCTTT. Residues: CASSQQTGGSGTEAFF.

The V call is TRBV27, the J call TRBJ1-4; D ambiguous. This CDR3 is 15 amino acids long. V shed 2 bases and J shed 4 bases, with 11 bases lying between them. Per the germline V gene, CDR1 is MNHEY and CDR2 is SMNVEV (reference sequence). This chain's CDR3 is CASSLTAVVNEKLFF. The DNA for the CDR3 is TGTGCCAGCAGTTTAACAGCGGTGGTTAATGAAAAACTGTTTTTT.

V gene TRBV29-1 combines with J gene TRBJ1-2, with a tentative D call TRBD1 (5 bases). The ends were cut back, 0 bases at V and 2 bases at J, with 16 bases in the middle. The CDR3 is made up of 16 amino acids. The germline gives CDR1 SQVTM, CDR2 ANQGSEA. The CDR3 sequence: CSVEDDGTSGNYGYTF. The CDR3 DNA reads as TGCAGCGTTGAAGACGATGGGACCTCGGGGAACTATGGCTACACCTTC.

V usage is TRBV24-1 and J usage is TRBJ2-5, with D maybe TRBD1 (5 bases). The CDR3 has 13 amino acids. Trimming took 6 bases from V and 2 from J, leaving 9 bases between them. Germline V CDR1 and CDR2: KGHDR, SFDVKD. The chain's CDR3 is CATSRQKQETQYF. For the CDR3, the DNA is TGTGCCACCAGTAGACAGAAACAAGAGACCCAGTACTTC.

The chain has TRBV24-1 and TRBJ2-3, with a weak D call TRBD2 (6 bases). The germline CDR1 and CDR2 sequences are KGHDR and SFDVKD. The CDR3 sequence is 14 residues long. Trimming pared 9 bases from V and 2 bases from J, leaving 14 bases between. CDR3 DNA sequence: TGTGCCACCGCAGGGACGGGGGACACAGATACGCAGTATTTT. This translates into CATAGTGDTDTQYF.

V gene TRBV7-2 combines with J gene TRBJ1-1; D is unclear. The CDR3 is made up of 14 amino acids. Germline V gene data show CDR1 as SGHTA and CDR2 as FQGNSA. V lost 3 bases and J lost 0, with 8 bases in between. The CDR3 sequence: CASSFVGLNTEAFF. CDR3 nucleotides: TGTGCCAGCAGCTTTGTTGGGTTGAACACTGAAGCTTTCTTT.

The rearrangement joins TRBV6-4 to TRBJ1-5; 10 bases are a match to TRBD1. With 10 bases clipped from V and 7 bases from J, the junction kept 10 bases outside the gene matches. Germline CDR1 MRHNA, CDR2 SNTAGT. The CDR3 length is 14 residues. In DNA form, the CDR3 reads TGTGCCAACCGGGACAGGGGTTCGGGCCAGCCCCAGCATTTT. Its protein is CANRDRGSGQPQHF.

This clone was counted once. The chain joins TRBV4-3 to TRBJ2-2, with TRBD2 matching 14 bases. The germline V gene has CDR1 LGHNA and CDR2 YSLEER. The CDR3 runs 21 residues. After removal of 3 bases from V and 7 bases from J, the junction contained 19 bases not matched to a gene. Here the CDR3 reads CASSQRNPGTSGGSGLGELFF. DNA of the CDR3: TGCGCCAGCAGCCAGAGGAATCCCGGGACTAGCGGGGGCAGTGGGCTCGGGGAGCTGTTTTTT.

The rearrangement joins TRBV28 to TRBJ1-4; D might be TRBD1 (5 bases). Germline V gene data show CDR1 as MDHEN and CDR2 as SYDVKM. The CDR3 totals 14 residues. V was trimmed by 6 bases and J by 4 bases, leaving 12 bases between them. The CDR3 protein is CASRLQVINEKLFF. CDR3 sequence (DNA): TGTGCCAGCAGATTACAGGTTATTAATGAAAAACTGTTTTTT.

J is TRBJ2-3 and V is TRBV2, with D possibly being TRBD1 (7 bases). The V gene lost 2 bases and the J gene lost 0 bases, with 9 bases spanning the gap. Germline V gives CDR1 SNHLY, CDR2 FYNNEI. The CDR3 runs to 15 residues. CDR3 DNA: TGTGCCAGCAGTGAACAGGGGGGTAGCACAGATACGCAGTATTTT. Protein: CASSEQGGSTDTQYF. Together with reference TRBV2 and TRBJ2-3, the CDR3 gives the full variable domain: EPEVTQTPSHQVTQMGQEVILRCVPISNHLYFYWYRQILGQKVEFLVSFYNNEISEKSEIFDDQFSVERPDGSNFTLKIRSTKLEDSAMYFCASSEQGGSTDTQYFGPGTRLTVL.

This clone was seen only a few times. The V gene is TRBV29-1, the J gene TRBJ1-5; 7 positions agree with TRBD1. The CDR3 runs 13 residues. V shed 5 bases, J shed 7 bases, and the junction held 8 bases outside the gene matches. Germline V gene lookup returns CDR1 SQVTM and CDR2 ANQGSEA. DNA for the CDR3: TGCAGCGTTTCACAGGGGTCAGACCAGCCCCAGCATTTT. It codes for CSVSQGSDQPQHF.

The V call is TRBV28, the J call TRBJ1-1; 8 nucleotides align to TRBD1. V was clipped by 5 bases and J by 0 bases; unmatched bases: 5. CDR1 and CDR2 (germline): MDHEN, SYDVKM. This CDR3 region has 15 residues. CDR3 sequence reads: CASSVRQGMNTEAFF. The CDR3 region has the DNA TGTGCCAGCAGTGTACGACAGGGGATGAACACTGAAGCTTTCTTT.

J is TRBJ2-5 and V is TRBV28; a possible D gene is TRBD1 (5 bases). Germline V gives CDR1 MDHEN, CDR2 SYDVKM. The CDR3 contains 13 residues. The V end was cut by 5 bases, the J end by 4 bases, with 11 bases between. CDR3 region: CASSPQGIETQYF. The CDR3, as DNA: TGTGCCAGCAGTCCTCAGGGTATAGAGACCCAGTACTTC. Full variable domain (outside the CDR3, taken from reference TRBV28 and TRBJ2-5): DVKVTQSSRYLVKRTGEKVFLECVQDMDHENMFWYRQDPGLGLRLIYFSYDVKMKEKGDIPEGYSVSREKKERFSLILESASTNQTSMYLCASSPQGIETQYFGPGTRLLVL.

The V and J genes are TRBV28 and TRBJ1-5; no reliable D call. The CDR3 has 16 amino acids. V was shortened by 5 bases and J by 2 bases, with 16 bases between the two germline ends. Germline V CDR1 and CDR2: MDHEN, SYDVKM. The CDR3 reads CASSDLGRAGNQPQHF. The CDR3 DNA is TGTGCCAGCAGTGACCTGGGGAGGGCGGGCAATCAGCCCCAGCATTTT. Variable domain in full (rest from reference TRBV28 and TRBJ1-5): DVKVTQSSRYLVKRTGEKVFLECVQDMDHENMFWYRQDPGLGLRLIYFSYDVKMKEKGDIPEGYSVSREKKERFSLILESASTNQTSMYLCASSDLGRAGNQPQHFGDGTRLSIL.